The source of this TCR beta chain is a study of T cells after yellow fever vaccination (dated by TCRdb to the late 2010s). As for the study more broadly: The SMART-Seq v4 Ultra Low Input RNA kit was used to prepare libraries from fractions with low cell numbers. To follow T-cell clones before and after primary and booster YFV17D yellow fever vaccination, bulk TCR alpha and beta repertoires were sequenced over time. Two healthy male donors, one aged 18 to 30 and one aged 30 to 40 years, were included in the cohort. Blood samples were taken at several timepoints before and after primary and secondary immunization, and bulk PBMC replicates and cell subsets were isolated. The paper's findings and limits, for the study overall: Because the study included only a couple of donors, the extent to which the findings can be generalized is limited. Most clones expanded after primary vaccination were re-detected after the booster (96% of CD4 and about nine tenths of CD8), suggesting broad memory maintenance. A small fraction of clonotypes appeared in both the CD4 and CD8 compartments, likely as a result of convergent recombination. The secondary T-cell response was weaker than the primary response but faster, peaking on day 5 instead of day 15. Computational filtering was required because FACS-sorted repertoires could contain abundant contaminating clonotypes from the bulk population.

Measured from the cysteine to the phenylalanine, the CDR3 is 14 residues long. Only the CDR3 DNA is retained, 42 bases long and in frame from the first base. Trimming at the junction amounts to 3 bases on V and 3 bases on J, and the germline ends lie 11 bases apart. CDR1 is given as MNHEY and CDR2 as SVGEGT, both from the germline V gene. Reading the label with the study, this specimen's treatment or condition is: live attenuated yellow fever vaccine strain. A standard Ficoll-Paque protocol was used to isolate PBMCs from peripheral blood. Dynabeads CD4 and CD8 positive selection kits were used to isolate the CD4 and CD8 T-cell fractions. TriZol was used to extract RNA from bulk PBMCs, CD4 and CD8 fractions, and dextramer-positive and dextramer-negative fractions. The sequencer listed for this sample is Illumina NovaSeq 6000. TCR cDNA was synthesized by 5'RACE template switching, which introduced a universal primer site and unique molecular identifiers. Priming of cDNA synthesis was performed from both the TCR alpha and TCR beta constant segments. Libraries were amplified in two PCR steps, with sample barcodes and sequencing adapters added in the second step. Sequencing of the libraries was done on either Illumina HiSeq 2500 (2x100 bp) or NovaSeq (2x150 bp). As for the authors' bioinformatics: MIGEC handled demultiplexing of reads and collapsing into UMI consensus sequences, while MiXCR performed V(D)J alignment. Vaccine-responding clonotypes were defined with edgeR using replicate PBMC samples, requiring FDR below 0.01 and a log2 fold change above 5 up to day 15. CD4 or CD8 identity was assigned to each bulk clonotype according to whether the clonotype was present at higher abundance in the sequenced CD4 repertoire or the sequenced CD8 repertoire. TCRdb cleaned the public reads at Q25 with fastp, built clones with MiXCR and kept in-frame beta chains. A single entry per CDR3 protein holds the most common genes and DNA from its merged rows. These V and J calls derive from TCRdb rather than the authors' analysis. Here the sample has approximately 170,000 distinct CDR3 sequences; approximately 10% occur a single time. Of the sample, less than 40% is held by the ten largest clones.

This clonotype was counted between two and nine times. Its binding antigen is unknown. No base quality information exists; no much larger clone differs at one position. This receptor was obtained from a man younger than 35 who received the YFV17D yellow fever vaccine. Here the sequenced sample was CD8+ T cells sorted from PBMCs, taken 15 days after the yellow fever booster vaccination. The chain employs TRBV6-2 or TRBV6-3 and TRBJ1-1; tentative D gene TRBD1, with 6 bases matching. The CDR3 protein sequence reads: CASSYTGYDTEAFF. The sequenced DNA is TGTGCCAGCAGTTATACAGGGTACGACACTGAAGCTTTCTTT.